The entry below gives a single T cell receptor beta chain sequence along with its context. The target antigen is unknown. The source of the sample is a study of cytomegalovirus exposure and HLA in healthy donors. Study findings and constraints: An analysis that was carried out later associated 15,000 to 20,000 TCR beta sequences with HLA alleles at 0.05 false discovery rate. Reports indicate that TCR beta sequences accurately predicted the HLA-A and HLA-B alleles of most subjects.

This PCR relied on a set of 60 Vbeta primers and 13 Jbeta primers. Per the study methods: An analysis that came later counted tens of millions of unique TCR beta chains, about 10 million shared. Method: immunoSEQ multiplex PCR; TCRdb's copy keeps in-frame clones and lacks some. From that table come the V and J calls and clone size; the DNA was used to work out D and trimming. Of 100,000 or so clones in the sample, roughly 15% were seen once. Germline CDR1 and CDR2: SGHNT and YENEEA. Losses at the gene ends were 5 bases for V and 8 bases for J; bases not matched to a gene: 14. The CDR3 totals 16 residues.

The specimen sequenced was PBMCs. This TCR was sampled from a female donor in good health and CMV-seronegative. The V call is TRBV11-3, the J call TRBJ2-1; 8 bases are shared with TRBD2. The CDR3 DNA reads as TGTGCCAGCAGCCAAGAGGGGACTAGGGTCGGTCATGAGCAGTTCTTC. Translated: CASSQEGTRVGHEQFF.